This TCR beta chain was captured by sequencing in a study of OX40 agonist ivuxolimab in advanced cancers. Study-level background: Ivuxolimab, an antibody acting as an agonist of OX40 (CD134), was used to treat patients. Patients were infused with ivuxolimab every 2 weeks at 0.01 to 10 mg/kg.

Measured with immunoSEQ multiplex PCR; TCRdb has only the in-frame clones, and not every one. The sample yields 70,000 to 95,000 clones, approximately 85% seen once. The V gene's germline CDR1 is SGDLS and CDR2 YYNGEE. The length of the CDR3 is 13 residues. V dropped 4 bases and J dropped 5 bases, with 12 bases sitting between them. A history of autoimmune disease or systemic immunosuppression excluded patients. This sample comprised CD4+ or CD8+ T cells sorted from blood, obtained in a trial of the OX40 agonist ivuxolimab. The source of this sequence is an adult with an advanced solid tumor such as melanoma, head and neck, liver or kidney cancer. This rearrangement joins TRBV9 to TRBJ2-5; D is unclear. The CDR3 bases are TGTGCCAGCAGCCCTCAAGGCTTTGAGACCCAGTACTTC. Its protein product is CASSPQGFETQYF. Supplemented by reference TRBV9 and TRBJ2-5, the full variable domain reads DSGVTQTPKHLITATGQRVTLRCSPRSGDLSVYWYQQSLDQGLQFLIQYYNGEERAKGNILERFSAQQFPDLHSELNLSSLELGDSALYFCASSPQGFETQYFGPGTRLLVL.